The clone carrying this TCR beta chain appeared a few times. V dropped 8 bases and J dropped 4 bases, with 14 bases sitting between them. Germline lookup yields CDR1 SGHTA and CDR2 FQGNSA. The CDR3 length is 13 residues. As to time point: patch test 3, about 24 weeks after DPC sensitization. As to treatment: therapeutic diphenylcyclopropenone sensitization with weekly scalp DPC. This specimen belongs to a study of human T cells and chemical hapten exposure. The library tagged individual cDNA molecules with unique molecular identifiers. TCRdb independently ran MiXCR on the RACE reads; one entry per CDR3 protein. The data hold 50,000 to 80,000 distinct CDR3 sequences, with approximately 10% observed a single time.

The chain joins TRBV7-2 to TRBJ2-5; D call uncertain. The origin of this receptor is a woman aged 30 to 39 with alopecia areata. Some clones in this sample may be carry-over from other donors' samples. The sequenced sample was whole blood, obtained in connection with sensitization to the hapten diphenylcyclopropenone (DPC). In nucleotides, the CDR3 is TGTGCCAGCTCGTGGGGTTTCAGAGAGACCCAGTACTTC. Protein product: CASSWGFRETQYF.